A selection of T cell receptor beta chains follows, all from one sample in a study of pediatric ulcerative colitis. Only in-frame clones appear in the TCRdb table, and some are missing; sequencing was by immunoSEQ multiplex PCR. The sample contains tens of thousands of clones, around four fifths of which appear only once. Sequenced material: blood. The source of these receptors is a boy between 10 and 17 years old with moderate ulcerative colitis. CDR3s leave out the opening cysteine and the closing phenylalanine or tryptophan. A D gene is named only where the DNA matches it firmly.

D gene,V gene,J gene,CDR3 protein
TRBD1,TRBV2,TRBJ1-4,ASSGQGLGHEKLF
TRBD1,TRBV7-9,TRBJ1-2,ASSSQGNNYGYT
.,TRBV5-4,TRBJ1-1,ASSLGLRDTEAF
.,TRBV28,TRBJ1-5,ASQPPHVRGNQPQH
.,TRBV5-6,TRBJ1-5,ASSLAFQPQH
.,TRBV7-3,TRBJ2-2,ASSRDHLANTGELF
.,TRBV30,TRBJ1-5,AWSFGSNQPQH
TRBD1,TRBV2,TRBJ2-2,ASRTLRGTGELF
.,TRBV6-1,TRBJ1-6,ASSEGVQGAPLH
TRBD1,TRBV11-2,TRBJ1-1,ASGLDRVKTEAF
TRBD1,TRBV11-2,TRBJ2-7,ASSADRGPWQY
.,TRBV19,TRBJ2-5,ASSIIPSETQY
.,TRBV27,TRBJ1-2,ASSFSTGRGANYGYT
.,TRBV9,TRBJ2-3,ASRSDSSADTQY
TRBD1,TRBV27,TRBJ1-4,ASTPWGQGYEKLF
.,TRBV5-4,TRBJ2-2,ASSLEAAGELF
.,TRBV5-4,TRBJ2-6,ASSLPGRGLSGANVLT
.,TRBV25-1,TRBJ2-7,ASSEREQY
.,TRBV9,TRBJ2-1,ASSVVSNEQF
TRBD1,TRBV7-9,TRBJ1-1,ASSFETGYTEAF
TRBD1,TRBV7-9,TRBJ1-2,ASSLEQGAYGYT
.,TRBV18,TRBJ1-1,ASSWGESTEAF
TRBD1,TRBV15,TRBJ2-7,ATSETRTGGDEQY
TRBD1,TRBV4-1,TRBJ1-2,ASSQAIFRRTGGNYGYT
.,TRBV25-1,TRBJ1-2,ASSESPGPNYGYT
.,TRBV29-1,TRBJ1-1,SGAVIAEAF
.,TRBV27,TRBJ2-1,ASNPEGGHYNEQF
TRBD2,TRBV5-1,TRBJ2-1,ASSLAGSGGYNEQF
TRBD1,TRBV10-1,TRBJ1-5,ASSAYRDRERQPQH
TRBD1,TRBV5-1,TRBJ1-2,ASSYEMPTGTEGYT
.,TRBV7-5,TRBJ2-1,VRSLKRRPTYNEQF
.,TRBV5-1,TRBJ1-4,ASSHRGAGDREKLF
TRBD1,TRBV18,TRBJ1-3,ASSSGQGRSGNTIY
TRBD1,TRBV6-1,TRBJ1-5,ASSLDRGRDQPQH
.,TRBV7-2,TRBJ1-1,ASSFVEDTEAF
.,TRBV11-2,TRBJ2-7,ASSLDSVGEQY
.,TRBV5-1,TRBJ2-1,ASSTRDYNEQF
.,TRBV18,TRBJ1-6,ASSSLTETPLH
.,TRBV10-3,TRBJ1-6,AISAAPNSPLH
TRBD1,TRBV5-6,TRBJ1-6,ASSSTGLNSPLH
TRBD1,TRBV27,TRBJ2-3,ASSDRGPESTDTQY
.,TRBV9,TRBJ1-1,ASSPREVPGTEAF
.,TRBV5-1,TRBJ1-1,ASSFNSDTEAF
.,TRBV25-1,TRBJ1-2,ASSEPGAVEGYT
TRBD2,TRBV25-1,TRBJ2-3,ASSEYTSGLTDTQY
TRBD1,TRBV7-3,TRBJ1-2,ASGTGGLGYT
.,TRBV7-2,TRBJ1-4,ASSLFGKLF
TRBD1,TRBV18,TRBJ2-5,ASSLTGGEETQY
.,TRBV25-1,TRBJ1-2,ASSDNGGLYGYT
.,TRBV5-4,TRBJ2-6,ASSLEQGKGANVLT
.,TRBV13,TRBJ2-1,ASSSTLLTYYNEQF
.,TRBV6-1,TRBJ2-3,ASRSFRADTQY
.,TRBV6-1,TRBJ2-1,ASSERGLPSNEQF
TRBD1,TRBV4-1,TRBJ2-7,ASSQVGTEGIGEQY
TRBD1,TRBV9,TRBJ1-4,ASSATGSANEKLF